This entry is about one T cell receptor (beta chain). Its antigen is not known. The data belong to a study of identical twins. Study observations and caveats: Fewer insertions characterized abundant cord blood beta clonotypes, whereas memory repertoires showed none.

The CDR3 is 17 amino acids. Trimming shortened V by 6 bases and J by 5 bases, and 23 bases separated the two germline ends. Per germline, CDR1 MDHEN and CDR2 SYDVKM. TCRdb used MiXCR to reprocess the 5' RACE reads, holding one entry per CDR3 protein. The table includes roughly 230,000 distinct CDR3 sequences, around 8.3% detected once. The sample was also linked to a second study, of yellow fever vaccine responses in identical twins.

This receptor was identified in a woman between 18 and 29 years old in good health. This chain joins TRBV28 and TRBJ1-3; D gene uncertain. Sequenced: CD8+ T cells sorted from blood. CDR3 nucleotides: TGTGCCAGCAGCCCATTAGAGACCGGGAGCCGAAGAAACACCATATATTTT. Residues: CASSPLETGSRRNTIYF.